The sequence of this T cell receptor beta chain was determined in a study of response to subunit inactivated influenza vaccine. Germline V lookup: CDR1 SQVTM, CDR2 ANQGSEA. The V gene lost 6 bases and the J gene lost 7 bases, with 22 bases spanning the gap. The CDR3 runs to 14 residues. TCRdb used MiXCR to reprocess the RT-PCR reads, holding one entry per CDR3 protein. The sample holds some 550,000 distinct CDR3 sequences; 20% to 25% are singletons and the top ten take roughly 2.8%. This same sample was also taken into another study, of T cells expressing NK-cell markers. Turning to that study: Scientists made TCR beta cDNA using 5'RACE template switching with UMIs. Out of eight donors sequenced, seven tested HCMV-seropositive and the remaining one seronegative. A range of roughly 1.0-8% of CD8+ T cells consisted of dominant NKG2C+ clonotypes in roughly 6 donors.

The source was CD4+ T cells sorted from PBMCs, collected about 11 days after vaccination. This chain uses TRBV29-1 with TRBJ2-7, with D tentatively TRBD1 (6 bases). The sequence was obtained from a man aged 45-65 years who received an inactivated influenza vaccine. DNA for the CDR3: TGCAGCGTAGGGCTGACAGGCTTAGTCTGGGAGCAGTACTTC. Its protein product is CSVGLTGLVWEQYF.